These 10 T cell receptor beta chains originate from one sample sequenced in a study of blood T cell repertoires in COVID-19. TCRdb's table, derived via immunoSEQ multiplex PCR, lists solely in-frame clones and lacks some. The table records more than 150,000 clones, approximately 79% of them present only once. The source material was peripheral blood. The receptors here all came from a woman in her 70s with acute or convalescent COVID-19.

The rearrangement links TRBV19 to TRBJ1-5; D perhaps matches TRBD1 (6 bases). Germline CDR1 reads LNHDA; CDR2 reads SQIVND (reference sequence). The CDR3 extends over 15 amino acids. Trimming took 4 bases from V and 9 from J, leaving 19 bases between them. CDR3 nucleotide sequence: TGTGCCAGTAGTACCCGGGGGGGCCGGCGGGGGCCCCAGCATTTT. This codes for CASSTRGGRRGPQHF.

The chain combines TRBV19 with TRBJ2-7, with D perhaps TRBD1 (5 bases). Per germline, CDR1 LNHDA and CDR2 SQIVND (reference sequence). The CDR3 loop spans 17 amino acids. Trimming took 2 bases from V and 0 from J, leaving 17 bases between them. In DNA form, the CDR3 reads TGTGCCAGTAGTATACTCCCAACGTGGCAGGGCTCCTACGAGCAGTACTTC. Translated, it gives CASSILPTWQGSYEQYF. The variable domain in full, completed from reference TRBV19 and TRBJ2-7, reads DGGITQSPKYLFRKEGQNVTLSCEQNLNHDAMYWYRQDPGQGLRLIYYSQIVNDFQKGDIAEGYSVSREKKESFPLTVTSAQKNPTAFYLCASSILPTWQGSYEQYFGPGTRLTVT.

This chain links TRBV5-1 with TRBJ2-5, with 7 nucleotides matching TRBD1. Germline V gives CDR1 SGHRS, CDR2 YFSETQ. This CDR3 spans 15 amino acids. J was trimmed by 0 bases and V by 6 bases; bases with no gene match: 8. CDR3 DNA: TGCGCCAGCAAGGTTATGGGACAGTACCAAGAGACCCAGTACTTC. Translating it yields CASKVMGQYQETQYF.

The CDR3 nucleotides read TGTGCCAGCACTATTACGGGAGGTTACGGTGAGCAGTTCTTC. It specifies CASTITGGYGEQFF. This sequence joins TRBV6-1 and TRBJ2-1; 7 bases match TRBD2. Looked up from germline, CDR1 is MNHNS and CDR2 is SASEGT. Germline trimming cut 7 bases from V and 9 bases from J; bases unmatched to any gene: 12. The CDR3 has 14 residues.

The genes are TRBV20-1 and TRBJ2-2, with a weak D call TRBD1 (6 bases). Germline V gene data show CDR1 as DFQATT and CDR2 as SNEGSKA (reference sequence). The CDR3 contains 14 residues. Trimming took off 3 bases at V and 2 bases at J, with 10 bases between the two ends. This chain's CDR3 is CSASTGSNTGELFF. The CDR3 DNA reads as TGCAGTGCTAGTACAGGGTCTAACACCGGGGAGCTGTTTTTT.

In this sample, this clone turned up a few times. The chain joins TRBV29-1 to TRBJ1-1, with 9 bases that match TRBD1. CDR1 is SQVTM and CDR2 is ANQGSEA in the germline V gene. The junction had 3 bases not matched to a gene; V was cut back by 3 bases and J by 7 bases. The CDR3 runs 12 residues. CDR3 in amino acids: CSVDRDRVEAFF. The CDR3 coding sequence is TGCAGCGTTGACCGGGACAGGGTTGAAGCTTTCTTT.

CDR3 region: CASSIGGGRANEQFF. CDR3 bases: TGTGCCAGTAGTATAGGAGGCGGGAGGGCTAATGAGCAGTTCTTC. The V gene is TRBV19, the J gene TRBJ2-1; 9 nucleotides line up with TRBD2. This CDR3 is 15 amino acids long. Germline lookup yields CDR1 LNHDA and CDR2 SQIVND (reference sequence). Unmatched junction bases numbered 5, after V lost 1 base and J lost 7 bases.

The rearrangement links TRBV11-2 to TRBJ2-1; D perhaps matches TRBD1 (5 bases). Germline CDR1 is SGHAT and CDR2 is FQNNGV. Trimming removed 2 bases at V and 5 bases at J, with 13 bases between. The CDR3 sequence is 15 residues long. The CDR3 nucleotides read TGTGCCAGCAGCTTACGCAGGGTATGGGACAATGAGCAGTTCTTC. Translated: CASSLRRVWDNEQFF.

As DNA, the CDR3 is TGTGCCAGCTCACCACCCCGGGGAGCGTCTCTACCGGAGACCCAGTACTTC. It translates to CASSPPRGASLPETQYF. The chain uses TRBV18 and TRBJ2-5; D may be TRBD2 (5 bases). V shed 0 bases and J shed 5 bases, with 19 bases lying between them. Germline V CDR1 and CDR2: KGHSH, LQKENI. The CDR3 length is 17 residues.

The sample holds one count of this clone. The J gene is TRBJ1-5, the V gene TRBV5-4, with D hard to call. V gave up 0 bases and J gave up 7 bases, with 14 bases separating them. Germline V gene sequence: CDR1 SGHNT, CDR2 YYREEE (reference sequence). The CDR3 runs 15 residues. CDR3 amino acids: CASSLDTEIGQPQHF. CDR3 sequence (DNA): TGTGCCAGCAGCTTGGATACGGAGATCGGCCAGCCCCAGCATTTT. The full variable domain, completed using reference TRBV5-4 and TRBJ1-5, is ETGVTQSPTHLIKTRGQQVTLRCSSQSGHNTVSWYQQALGQGPQFIFQYYREEENGRGNFPPRFSGLQFPNYSSELNVNALELDDSALYLCASSLDTEIGQPQHFGDGTRLSIL.